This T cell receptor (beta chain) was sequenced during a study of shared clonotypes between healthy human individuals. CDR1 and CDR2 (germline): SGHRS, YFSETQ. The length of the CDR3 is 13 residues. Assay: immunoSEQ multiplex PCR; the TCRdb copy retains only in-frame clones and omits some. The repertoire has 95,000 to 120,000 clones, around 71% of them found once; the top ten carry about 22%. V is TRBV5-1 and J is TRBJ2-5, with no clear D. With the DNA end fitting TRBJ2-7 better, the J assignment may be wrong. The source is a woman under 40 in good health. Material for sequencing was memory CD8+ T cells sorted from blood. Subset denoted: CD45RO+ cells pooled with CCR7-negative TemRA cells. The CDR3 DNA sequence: TGCGCCAGCAGCTTGGGAGGACCCTACGAGCAGTACTTC. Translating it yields CASSLGGPYEQYF.